Following are 16 T cell receptor beta chains from one sample sequenced in a study of cytomegalovirus exposure and HLA in healthy donors. A multiplex PCR was run with 60 Vbeta primers and 13 Jbeta primers. Clones were sequenced by immunoSEQ multiplex PCR, and TCRdb holds only the in-frame ones, with some missing. The profile shows over 150,000 clones, under 80% of them singletons. Sequencing was performed on PBMCs. Receptors were obtained from a man aged 30-40 years in good health and CMV-seronegative.

V gene TRBV2 combines with J gene TRBJ2-3, with D possibly TRBD2 on 7 matching bases. Germline-derived CDR1 and CDR2 are SNHLY and FYNNEI. The V end lost 3 bases, the J end lost 1 base, and 11 bases lay between the germline ends. This CDR3 has 15 residues. CDR3 sequence: CASSEGGRRTDTQYF. The CDR3 coding sequence is TGTGCCAGCAGTGAGGGGGGGCGCCGCACAGATACGCAGTATTTT.

This clone turned up a few times. The V call is TRBV27, the J call TRBJ2-3; 8 positions agree with TRBD2. V trimming: 5 bases; J trimming: 1 base; junction bases outside the gene matches: 8. This CDR3 has 16 amino acids. CDR1 is MNHEY, CDR2 SMNVEV, per germline (reference sequence). DNA of the CDR3: TGTGCCAGCAGTCTCCTCCAGACTAGCGGCACAGATACGCAGTATTTT. Its protein product is CASSLLQTSGTDTQYF.

The rearrangement links TRBV5-5 to TRBJ1-5, with D possibly being TRBD1 (5 bases). The germline gives CDR1 SGHKS, CDR2 YYEKEE (reference sequence). The CDR3 runs 15 residues. Trimming shortened V by 4 bases and J by 3 bases, and 14 bases separated the two germline ends. Written as DNA, the CDR3 is TGTGCCAGCAGCCGCGGCGGGGGGGTCAATCAGCCCCAGCATTTT. This encodes CASSRGGGVNQPQHF.

The chain combines TRBV7-2 with TRBJ2-7, with a weak D call TRBD1 (6 bases). Germline assignment: CDR1 SGHTA and CDR2 FQGNSA. V shed 5 bases and J shed 3 bases, with 8 bases lying between them. The CDR3 is 12 amino acids. The CDR3 sequence: CASSVQGYEQYF. In DNA, the CDR3 is TGTGCCAGCAGCGTACAGGGCTACGAGCAGTACTTC.

The rearrangement uses TRBV13 and TRBJ2-7; 12 bases are a match to TRBD1. The germline gives CDR1 PRHDT, CDR2 FYEKMQ (reference sequence). The CDR3 runs 15 residues. Trimming removed 5 bases from V and 4 bases from J; junction bases left unmatched: 6. CDR3 in DNA: TGTGCCAGCAGCCCGGGGACAGGGGGCAGATACGAGCAGTACTTC. This codes for CASSPGTGGRYEQYF. The whole variable domain, remainder taken from reference TRBV13 and TRBJ2-7, is AAGVIQSPRHLIKEKRETATLKCYPIPRHDTVYWYQQGPGQDPQFLISFYEKMQSDKGSIPDRFSAQQFSDYHSELNMSSLELGDSALYFCASSPGTGGRYEQYFGPGTRLTVT.

The chain links TRBV2 to TRBJ1-4; 11 bases fit TRBD1. Germline CDR1 and CDR2: SNHLY and FYNNEI. V trimming: 6 bases; J trimming: 7 bases; junction bases outside the gene matches: 7. The CDR3 runs to 15 residues. The CDR3 DNA follows: TGTGCCAGCAGACCGGGACAGGGGGGCAGTGAAAAACTGTTTTTT. The encoded protein is CASRPGQGGSEKLFF.

The chain carries TRBV6-5 and TRBJ1-6, with 8 bases that match TRBD1. After removal of 6 bases from V and 8 bases from J, the junction contained 9 bases not matched to a gene. The CDR3 is 15 amino acids. In germline, CDR1 is MNHEY, CDR2 SVGAGI. CDR3 bases: TGTGCCAGCAGCCGCTCGGACAGGGCTTATTCACCCCTCCACTTT. Amino acids: CASSRSDRAYSPLHF.

The CDR3 protein is CASRWTENTEAFF. CDR3 bases: TGTGCCAGCCGGTGGACAGAGAACACTGAAGCTTTCTTT. The chain employs TRBV19 and TRBJ1-1, with D perhaps matching TRBD1 (6 bases). The CDR3 is 13 amino acids. V dropped 9 bases and J dropped 1 base, with 12 bases sitting between them. The germline V gene encodes CDR1 LNHDA and CDR2 SQIVND (reference sequence).

This clone was observed a single time. This CDR3 reads CASSFVGRSNQPQHF. In DNA form, the CDR3 reads TGTGCCAGCAGTTTCGTGGGGAGGAGCAATCAGCCCCAGCATTTT. V is TRBV28 and J is TRBJ1-5; no firm D call. The CDR3 totals 15 residues. Germline CDR1 reads MDHEN; CDR2 reads SYDVKM. The V end lost 3 bases, the J end lost 1 base, and 10 bases lay between the germline ends.

V and J are TRBV7-2 and TRBJ2-1; 10 nucleotides line up with TRBD2. In germline, CDR1 is SGHTA, CDR2 FQGNSA. The CDR3 covers 14 residues. V shed 10 bases and J 0 bases; nucleotides not matched to a gene: 3. The CDR3 bases are TGTGCCAACAAGCGGGGGGGCTCCTACAATGAGCAGTTCTTC. It encodes CANKRGGSYNEQFF.

Of note for this clone: Within the sample, other DNA sequences also encode this same CDR3. V is TRBV5-6 and J is TRBJ2-2; TRBD2 matches at 11 bases. The CDR3 consists of 16 residues. In germline, CDR1 is SGHDT, CDR2 YYEEEE. Trimming cost V 5 bases and J 9 bases; bases outside gene matches: 12. CDR3 in amino acids: CASSLWLAGGFRELFF. CDR3 nucleotides: TGTGCCAGCAGTTTGTGGCTAGCGGGGGGTTTCCGGGAGCTGTTTTTT.

V and J are TRBV19 and TRBJ2-6; D is undetermined. CDR1 LNHDA and CDR2 SQIVND come from the germline V gene (reference sequence). V was cut by 8 bases and J by 0 bases, with 5 bases left in between. The CDR3 runs to 13 residues. CDR3 sequence reads: CASDFSGANVLTF. The CDR3 DNA follows: TGTGCCAGTGACTTCTCTGGGGCCAACGTCCTGACTTTC.

V and J are TRBV6-5 and TRBJ1-2; 7 bases line up with TRBD1. The J segment lost 3 bases and the V segment lost 3 bases, leaving 4 bases of the junction unmatched. The CDR3 loop spans 14 amino acids. Looked up from germline, CDR1 is MNHEY and CDR2 is SVGAGI. The CDR3 loop is CASSYSRGDYGYTF. The CDR3 DNA follows: TGTGCCAGCAGTTATTCCAGGGGGGACTATGGCTACACCTTC.

This clone was observed a few times. The V call is TRBV5-6, the J call TRBJ1-1; the D is unclear. CDR1 and CDR2 (germline): SGHDT, YYEEEE. The CDR3 has 14 amino acids. Trimming took off 1 base at V and 5 bases at J, with 12 bases between the two ends. The CDR3 loop is CASSLKRARTEAFF. CDR3 nucleotides: TGTGCCAGCAGCTTGAAGCGGGCGCGAACTGAAGCTTTCTTT.

The chain combines TRBV19 with TRBJ2-3; 12 positions agree with TRBD1. V was pared by 10 bases and J by 6 bases, with 8 bases of the junction left unmatched. Per germline, CDR1 LNHDA and CDR2 SQIVND (reference sequence). The CDR3 length is 14 residues. CDR3 loop: CATTGTGGLDTQYF. The CDR3 DNA follows: TGTGCCACTACCGGGACAGGGGGCCTCGATACGCAGTATTTT.

The CDR3 DNA sequence: TGTGCCATCAGCCATAGCGGGGGGGCCCTTTCGGTATTGAATGAGCAGTTCTTC. Translating it yields CAISHSGGALSVLNEQFF. The chain couples TRBV10-3 to TRBJ2-1; 11 bases line up with TRBD2. Germline trimming cut 6 bases from V and 7 bases from J; bases unmatched to any gene: 17. CDR3 length: 18 amino acids. From germline, CDR1 is ENHRY and CDR2 SYGVKD.